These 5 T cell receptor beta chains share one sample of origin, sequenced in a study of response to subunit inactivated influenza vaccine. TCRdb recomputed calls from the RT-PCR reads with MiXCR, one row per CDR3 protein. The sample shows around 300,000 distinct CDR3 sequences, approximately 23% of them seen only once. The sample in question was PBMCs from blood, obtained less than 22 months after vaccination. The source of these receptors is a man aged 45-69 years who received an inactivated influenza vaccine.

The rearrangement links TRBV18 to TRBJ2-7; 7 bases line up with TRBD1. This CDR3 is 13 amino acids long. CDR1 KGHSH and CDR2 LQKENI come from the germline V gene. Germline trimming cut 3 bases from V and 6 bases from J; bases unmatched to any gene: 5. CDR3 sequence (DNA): TGTGCCAGCTCACCTAGACAGGGTGGCGAGCAGTACTTC. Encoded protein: CASSPRQGGEQYF. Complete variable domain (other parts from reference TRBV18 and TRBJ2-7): NAGVMQNPRHLVRRRGQEARLRCSPMKGHSHVYWYRQLPEEGLKFMVYLQKENIIDESGMPKERFSAEFPKEGPSILRIQQVVRGDSAAYFCASSPRQGGEQYFGPGTRLTVT.

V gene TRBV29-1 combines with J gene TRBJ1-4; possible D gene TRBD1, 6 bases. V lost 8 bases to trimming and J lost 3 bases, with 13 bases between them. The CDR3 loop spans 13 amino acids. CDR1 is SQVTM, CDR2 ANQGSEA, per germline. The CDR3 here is CSSKGGPNEKLFF. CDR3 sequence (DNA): TGCAGCTCTAAGGGGGGACCTAATGAAAAACTGTTTTTT.

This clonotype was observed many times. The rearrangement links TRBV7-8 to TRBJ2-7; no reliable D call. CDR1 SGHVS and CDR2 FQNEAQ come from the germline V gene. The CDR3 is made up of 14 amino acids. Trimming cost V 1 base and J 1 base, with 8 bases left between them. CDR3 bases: TGTGCCAGCAGCTTAGGTGCCGTTTCCTACGAGCAGTACTTC. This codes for CASSLGAVSYEQYF.

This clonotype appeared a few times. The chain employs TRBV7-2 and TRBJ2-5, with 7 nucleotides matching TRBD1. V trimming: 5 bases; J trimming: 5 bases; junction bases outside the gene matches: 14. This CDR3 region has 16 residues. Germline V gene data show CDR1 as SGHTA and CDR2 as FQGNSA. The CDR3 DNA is TGTGCCAGCAGCCCTTTACAGGGGCCACGACGGGAGACCCAGTACTTC. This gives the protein CASSPLQGPRRETQYF.

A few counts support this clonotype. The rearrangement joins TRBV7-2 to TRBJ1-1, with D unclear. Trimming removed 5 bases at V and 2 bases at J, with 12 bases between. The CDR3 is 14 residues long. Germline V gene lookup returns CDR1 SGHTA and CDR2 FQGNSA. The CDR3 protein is CASSRTQLNTEAFF. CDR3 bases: TGTGCCAGCAGCCGTACCCAACTAAACACTGAAGCTTTCTTT.